The 6 T cell receptor beta chains reported below all come from one sample, sequenced in a study of cytomegalovirus exposure and HLA in healthy donors (dated by TCRdb to the late 2010s). Library generation was performed with the immunoSEQ multiplex PCR assay. Drawn from immuneACCESS, this table holds only the in-frame rearrangements with V and J called that TCRdb kept. Clones are partly lost; checked studies trace under half to an unresolved V gene and leave the rest unexplained. This sample has some 140,000 clones in its table, and 80% to 90% of those were observed once. The ten largest clones represent just under 3% of the sample. The sample was PBMCs. These receptors were obtained from a man between 18 and 35 years old in good health and CMV-seronegative.

The chain couples TRBV11-2 to TRBJ1-3; the match to TRBD1 covers 8 bases. With 2 bases clipped from V and 1 base from J, the junction kept 7 bases outside the gene matches. The CDR3 is 17 residues long. Germline V gives CDR1 SGHAT, CDR2 FQNNGV. CDR3 sequence reads: CASSLLAHRGSGNTIYF. Written as DNA, the CDR3 is TGTGCCAGCAGCTTATTGGCCCACAGGGGGTCTGGAAACACCATATATTTT.

The chain joins TRBV4-1 to TRBJ1-1; D is uncertain. The length of the CDR3 is 16 residues. In germline, CDR1 is MGHRA, CDR2 YSYEKL. Trimming took 0 bases from V and 0 from J, leaving 11 bases between them. In DNA form, the CDR3 reads TGCGCCAGCAGCCAAGACGGGAGAATCATGAACACTGAAGCTTTCTTT. Translation gives CASSQDGRIMNTEAFF.

The chain has TRBV5-4 and TRBJ2-7; 8 bases map to TRBD2. Germline V gene lookup returns CDR1 SGHNT and CDR2 YYREEE (reference sequence). The CDR3 contains 16 residues. Unmatched junction bases numbered 8, after V lost 0 bases and J lost 3 bases. As DNA, the CDR3 is TGTGCCAGCAGCTTGGCCTCCGGGAGGGCCCTCTACGAGCAGTACTTC. Translating it yields CASSLASGRALYEQYF.

The chain is built from TRBV11-1 and TRBJ2-3; perhaps TRBD1 as D (6 bases). Germline V gene data show CDR1 as SGHAT and CDR2 as FQDESV (reference sequence). The germline V and J ends were trimmed by 5 bases and 5 bases, with 8 bases remaining between them. This CDR3 contains 12 residues. The CDR3 DNA reads TGTGCCAGCAGCAGGGGACAAGATACGCAGTATTTT. Translation: CASSRGQDTQYF.

The chain uses TRBV11-3 and TRBJ2-7, with D perhaps matching TRBD2 (5 bases). The V gene lost 1 base and the J gene lost 3 bases, with 7 bases spanning the gap. The germline V gene encodes CDR1 SGHNT and CDR2 YENEEA. This CDR3 has 13 amino acids. The CDR3 bases are TGTGCCAGCAGCTTAGCACTAGGCTACGAGCAGTACTTC. Protein sequence: CASSLALGYEQYF.

About this clone itself: The sample contains more than one DNA sequence encoding this CDR3. V usage is TRBV6-5 and J usage is TRBJ2-1; 10 bases map to TRBD2. With V trimmed by 6 bases and J by 4 bases, 6 bases remained unmatched. From germline, CDR1 is MNHEY and CDR2 SVGAGI. The CDR3 is 15 residues long. Here the CDR3 reads CASSPRTSGYNEQFF. For the CDR3, the DNA is TGTGCCAGCAGCCCCCGGACTAGCGGTTACAATGAGCAGTTCTTC.